The 6 T cell receptor beta chains reported below all come from one sample, sequenced in a study of OX40 agonist ivuxolimab in advanced cancers. Clones were read by immunoSEQ multiplex PCR, and TCRdb kept only the in-frame ones, dropping some. The repertoire holds more than 45,000 clones, with approximately 86% as singletons. This material consisted of CD4+ or CD8+ T cells sorted from blood, taken in a trial of the OX40 agonist ivuxolimab. These receptors were taken from an adult with an advanced solid tumor such as melanoma, head and neck, liver or kidney cancer.

This clone has only a few counts. This chain uses TRBV11-2 with TRBJ1-2, with 12 bases lining up with TRBD1. V was pared by 0 bases and J by 8 bases, with 10 bases of the junction left unmatched. The CDR3 is 17 amino acids. Germline V gene lookup returns CDR1 SGHAT and CDR2 FQNNGV. The CDR3 nucleotides are TGTGCCAGCAGCTTAGATGCCGGGACAGGGGGCGCGGGAGGCTACACCTTC. It encodes CASSLDAGTGGAGGYTF. The complete variable domain, with remaining parts taken from reference TRBV11-2 and TRBJ1-2, reads EAGVAQSPRYKIIEKRQSVAFWCNPISGHATLYWYQQILGQGPKLLIQFQNNGVVDDSQLPKDRFSAERLKGVDSTLKIQPAKLEDSAVYLCASSLDAGTGGAGGYTFGSGTRLTVV.

The CDR3 loop is CASSRGGSGNTIYF. CDR3 bases: TGTGCCAGCAGTCGAGGGGGGTCTGGAAACACCATATATTTT. The chain couples TRBV6-5 to TRBJ1-3, with D maybe TRBD1 (6 bases). Germline lookup yields CDR1 MNHEY and CDR2 SVGAGI. With 5 bases removed from V and 1 base from J, the gap between germline ends came to 9 bases. The CDR3 runs 14 residues.

The genes are TRBV7-2 and TRBJ2-3; 10 bases align to TRBD2. V lost 5 bases, J lost 1 base, and 12 bases stayed unmatched. The CDR3 totals 18 residues. Looked up from germline, CDR1 is SGHTA and CDR2 is FQGNSA. The CDR3 DNA follows: TGTGCCAGCAGCGCTGAACAGCGGGGGGGCCGTCGCACAGATACGCAGTATTTT. It encodes CASSAEQRGGRRTDTQYF.

This clone was detected only a few times. The gene calls are TRBV19 and TRBJ1-3; 8 bases agree with TRBD1. The CDR3 covers 17 residues. Germline V gene data show CDR1 as LNHDA and CDR2 as SQIVND (reference sequence). Trimming cost V 4 bases and J 1 base; bases outside gene matches: 9. DNA for the CDR3: TGTGCCAGTAGTAGACAGGGGTTTCAACATTCTGGAAACACCATATATTTT. This gives the protein CASSRQGFQHSGNTIYF. The full variable domain, completed using reference TRBV19 and TRBJ1-3, is DGGITQSPKYLFRKEGQNVTLSCEQNLNHDAMYWYRQDPGQGLRLIYYSQIVNDFQKGDIAEGYSVSREKKESFPLTVTSAQKNPTAFYLCASSRQGFQHSGNTIYFGEGSWLTVV.

The sample holds one count of this clone. The V gene is TRBV4-3, the J gene TRBJ1-4; the D is unclear. The V and J ends lost 0 bases and 10 bases respectively, with 12 bases between them. CDR1 is LGHNA, CDR2 YSLEER, per germline. The CDR3 contains 14 residues. This CDR3 is CASSQEDGLGKLFF. CDR3 sequence (DNA): TGCGCCAGCAGCCAAGAGGACGGGCTCGGAAAACTGTTTTTT.

The chain uses TRBV11-2 and TRBJ1-5; D gene uncertain. Between the trimmed V and J ends, which lost 2 bases and 4 bases, there was a span of 9 bases. The germline V gene encodes CDR1 SGHAT and CDR2 FQNNGV. CDR3 length: 14 amino acids. DNA for the CDR3: TGTGCCAGCAGCTTAACGGATGGAAATCAGCCCCAGCATTTT. Translating gives CASSLTDGNQPQHF.